This paragraph covers one T cell receptor (beta chain) sequence. In the original workflow: It was from reference gene primer amplification that nucleated cell counts were estimated. TCRdb's table, derived via immunoSEQ multiplex PCR, lists solely in-frame clones and lacks some. V, J and clone size derive from that table, while D and trimming were established from the DNA sequence. The sample contains 150,000 to 200,000 clones, around 80% of which appear only once. This record comes from a study of blood T cell repertoires in COVID-19. Overall study context: Donors in the United States, Italy and Spain gave samples during acute or convalescent COVID-19. T cells, B-cell-depleted T cells, or PBMCs provided the cDNA or gDNA that served as material.

Deletions cut 0 bases from V and 1 base from J, with 7 bases between. Germline loops: CDR1 SGDLS, CDR2 YYNGEE. The CDR3 runs 14 residues. The material sequenced was peripheral blood. This sequence joins TRBV9 and TRBJ1-1; D call uncertain. The source of this sequence is a woman older than 75 with acute or convalescent COVID-19. The CDR3 is CASSVGGRNTEAFF. The CDR3, as DNA: TGTGCCAGCAGCGTAGGTGGCAGGAACACTGAAGCTTTCTTT.